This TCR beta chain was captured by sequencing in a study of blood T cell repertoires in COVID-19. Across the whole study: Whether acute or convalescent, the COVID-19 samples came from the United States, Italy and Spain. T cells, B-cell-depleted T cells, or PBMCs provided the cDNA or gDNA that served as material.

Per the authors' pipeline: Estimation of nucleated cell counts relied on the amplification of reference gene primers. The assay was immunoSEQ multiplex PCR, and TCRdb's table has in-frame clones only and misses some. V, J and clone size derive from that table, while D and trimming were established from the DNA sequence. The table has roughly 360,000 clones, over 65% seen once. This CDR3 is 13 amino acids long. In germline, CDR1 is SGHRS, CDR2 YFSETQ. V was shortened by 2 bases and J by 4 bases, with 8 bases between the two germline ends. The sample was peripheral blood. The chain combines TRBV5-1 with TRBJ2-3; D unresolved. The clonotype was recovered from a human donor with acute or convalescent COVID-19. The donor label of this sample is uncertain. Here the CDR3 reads CASSLTVSDTQYF. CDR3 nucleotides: TGCGCCAGCAGCTTAACAGTCTCAGATACGCAGTATTTT.